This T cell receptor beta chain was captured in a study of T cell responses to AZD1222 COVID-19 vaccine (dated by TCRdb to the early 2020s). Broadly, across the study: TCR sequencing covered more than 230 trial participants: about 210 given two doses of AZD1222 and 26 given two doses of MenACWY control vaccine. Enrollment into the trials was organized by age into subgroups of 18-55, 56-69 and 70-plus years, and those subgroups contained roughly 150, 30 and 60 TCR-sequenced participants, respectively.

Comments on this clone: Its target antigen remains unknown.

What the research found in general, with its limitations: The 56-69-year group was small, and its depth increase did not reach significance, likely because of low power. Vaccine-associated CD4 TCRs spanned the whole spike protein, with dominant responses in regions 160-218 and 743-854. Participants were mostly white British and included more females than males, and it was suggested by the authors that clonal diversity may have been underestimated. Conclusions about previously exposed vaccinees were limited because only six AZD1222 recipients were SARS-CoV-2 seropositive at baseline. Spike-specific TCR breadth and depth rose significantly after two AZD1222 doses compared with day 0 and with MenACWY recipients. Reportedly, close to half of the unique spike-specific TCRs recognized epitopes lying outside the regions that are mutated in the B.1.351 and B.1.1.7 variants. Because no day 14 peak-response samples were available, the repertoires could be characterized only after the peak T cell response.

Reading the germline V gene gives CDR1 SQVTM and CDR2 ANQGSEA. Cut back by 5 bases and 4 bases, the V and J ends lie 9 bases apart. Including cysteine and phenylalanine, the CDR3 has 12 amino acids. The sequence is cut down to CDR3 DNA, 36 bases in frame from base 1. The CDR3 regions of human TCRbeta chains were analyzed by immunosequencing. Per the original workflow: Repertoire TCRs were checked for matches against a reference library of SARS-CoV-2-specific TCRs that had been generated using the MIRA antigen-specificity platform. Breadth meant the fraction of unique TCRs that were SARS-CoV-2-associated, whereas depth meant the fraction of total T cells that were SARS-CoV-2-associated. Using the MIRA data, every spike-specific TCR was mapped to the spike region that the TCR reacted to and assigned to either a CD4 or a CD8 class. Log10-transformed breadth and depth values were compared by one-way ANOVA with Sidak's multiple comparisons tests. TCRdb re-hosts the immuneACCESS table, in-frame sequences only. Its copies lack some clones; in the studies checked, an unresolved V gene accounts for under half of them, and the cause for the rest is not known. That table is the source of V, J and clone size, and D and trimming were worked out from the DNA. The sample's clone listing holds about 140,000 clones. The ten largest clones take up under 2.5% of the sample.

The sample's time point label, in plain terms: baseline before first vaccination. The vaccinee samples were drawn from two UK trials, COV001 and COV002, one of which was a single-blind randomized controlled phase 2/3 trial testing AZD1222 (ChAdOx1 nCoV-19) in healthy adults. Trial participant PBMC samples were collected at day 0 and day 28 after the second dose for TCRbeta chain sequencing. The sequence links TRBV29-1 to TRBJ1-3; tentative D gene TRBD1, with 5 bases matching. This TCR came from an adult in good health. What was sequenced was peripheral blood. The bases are TGCAGCGTTTGGGGGTACGGAAACACCATATATTTT. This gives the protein CSVWGYGNTIYF.